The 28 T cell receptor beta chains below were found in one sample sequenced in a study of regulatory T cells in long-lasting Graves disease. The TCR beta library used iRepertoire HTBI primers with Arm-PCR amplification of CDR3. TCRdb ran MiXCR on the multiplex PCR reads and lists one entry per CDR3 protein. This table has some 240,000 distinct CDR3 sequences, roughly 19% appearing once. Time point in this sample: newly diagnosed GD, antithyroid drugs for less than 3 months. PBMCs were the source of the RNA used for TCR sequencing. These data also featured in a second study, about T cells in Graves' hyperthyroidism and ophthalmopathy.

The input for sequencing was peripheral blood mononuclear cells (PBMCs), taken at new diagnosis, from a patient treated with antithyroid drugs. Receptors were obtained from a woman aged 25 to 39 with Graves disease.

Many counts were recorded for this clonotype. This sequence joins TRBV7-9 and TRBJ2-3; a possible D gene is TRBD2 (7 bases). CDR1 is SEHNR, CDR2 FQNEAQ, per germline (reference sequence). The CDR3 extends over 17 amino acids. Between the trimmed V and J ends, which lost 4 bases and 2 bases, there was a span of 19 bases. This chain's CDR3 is CASSSGEGPLLTDTQYF. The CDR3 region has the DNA TGTGCCAGCAGCTCAGGGGAGGGACCGCTCCTCACAGATACGCAGTATTTT.

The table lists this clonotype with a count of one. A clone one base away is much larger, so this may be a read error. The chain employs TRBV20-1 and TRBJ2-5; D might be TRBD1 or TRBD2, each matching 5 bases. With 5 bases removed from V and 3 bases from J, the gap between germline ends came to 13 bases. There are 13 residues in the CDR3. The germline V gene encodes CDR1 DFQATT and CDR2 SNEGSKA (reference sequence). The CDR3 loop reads CSASRDAEETQYF. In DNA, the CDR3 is TGCAGTGCTTCCCGGGACGCAGAAGAGACCCAGTACTTC.

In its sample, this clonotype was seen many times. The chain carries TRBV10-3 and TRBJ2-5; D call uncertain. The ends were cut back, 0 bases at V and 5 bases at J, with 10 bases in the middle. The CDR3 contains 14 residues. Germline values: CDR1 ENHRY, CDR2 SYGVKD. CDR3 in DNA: TGTGCCATCAGTGAGTCTGGGCTTAAGGAGACCCAGTACTTC. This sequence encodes CAISESGLKETQYF.

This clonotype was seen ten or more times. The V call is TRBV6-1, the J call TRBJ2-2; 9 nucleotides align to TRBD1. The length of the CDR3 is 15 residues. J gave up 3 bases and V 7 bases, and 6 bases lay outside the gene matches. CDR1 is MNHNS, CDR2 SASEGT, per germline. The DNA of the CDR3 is TGTGCCAGCACATACCGGGACAGGGACACCGGGGAGCTGTTTTTT. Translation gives CASTYRDRDTGELFF.

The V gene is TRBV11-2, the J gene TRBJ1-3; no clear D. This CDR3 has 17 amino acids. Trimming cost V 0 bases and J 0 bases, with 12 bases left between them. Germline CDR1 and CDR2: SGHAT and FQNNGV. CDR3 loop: CASSLDPWQDSGNTIYF. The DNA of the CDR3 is TGTGCCAGCAGCTTAGATCCCTGGCAAGACTCTGGAAACACCATATATTTT.

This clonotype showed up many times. The CDR3 sequence: CASSGPLPSPGNEQFF. CDR3 sequence (DNA): TGTGCCAGCAGCGGCCCCTTGCCCTCCCCGGGCAATGAGCAGTTCTTC. The chain carries TRBV11-2 and TRBJ2-1; D not certain. The CDR3 loop spans 16 amino acids. CDR1 and CDR2 (germline): SGHAT, FQNNGV. V was pared by 5 bases and J by 6 bases, with 20 bases between. Full variable domain (rest looked up from reference TRBV11-2 and TRBJ2-1): EAGVAQSPRYKIIEKRQSVAFWCNPISGHATLYWYQQILGQGPKLLIQFQNNGVVDDSQLPKDRFSAERLKGVDSTLKIQPAKLEDSAVYLCASSGPLPSPGNEQFFGPGTRLTVL.

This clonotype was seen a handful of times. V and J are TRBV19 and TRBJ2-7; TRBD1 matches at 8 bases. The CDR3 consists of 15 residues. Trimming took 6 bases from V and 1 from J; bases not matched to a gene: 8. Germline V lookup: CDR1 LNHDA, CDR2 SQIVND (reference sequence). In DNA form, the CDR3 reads TGTGCCAGTAGCCTCAGGGGGCGCGGGTCCTACGAGCAGTACTTC. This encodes CASSLRGRGSYEQYF.

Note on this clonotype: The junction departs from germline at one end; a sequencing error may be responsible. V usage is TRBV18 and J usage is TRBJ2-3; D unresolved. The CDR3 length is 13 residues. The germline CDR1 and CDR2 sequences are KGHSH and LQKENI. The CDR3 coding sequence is TGTGCCAGCTCACCACCAGTTAACACTGAAGCTATCTTT. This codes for CASSPPVNTEAIF.

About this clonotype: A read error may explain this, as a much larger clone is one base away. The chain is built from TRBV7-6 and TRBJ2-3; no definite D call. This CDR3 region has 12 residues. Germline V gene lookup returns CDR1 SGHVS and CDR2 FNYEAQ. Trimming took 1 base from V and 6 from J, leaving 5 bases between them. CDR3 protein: CASSLGMDTQYF. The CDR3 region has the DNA TGTGCCAGCAGCTTAGGAATGGATACGCAGTATTTT.

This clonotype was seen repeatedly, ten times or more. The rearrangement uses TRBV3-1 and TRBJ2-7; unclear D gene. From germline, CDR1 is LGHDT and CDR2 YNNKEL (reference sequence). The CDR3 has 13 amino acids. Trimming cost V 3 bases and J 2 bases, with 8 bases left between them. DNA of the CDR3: TGTGCCAGCAGCCATAACAGACCCTACGAGCAGTACTTC. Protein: CASSHNRPYEQYF.

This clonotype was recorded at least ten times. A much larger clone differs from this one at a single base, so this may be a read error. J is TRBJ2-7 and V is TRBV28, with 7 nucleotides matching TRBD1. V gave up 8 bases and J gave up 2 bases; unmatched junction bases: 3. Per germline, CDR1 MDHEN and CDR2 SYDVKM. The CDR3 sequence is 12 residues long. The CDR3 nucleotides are TGTGCCAGCCGGGACAGTGCCTACGAGCAGTACTTC. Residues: CASRDSAYEQYF.

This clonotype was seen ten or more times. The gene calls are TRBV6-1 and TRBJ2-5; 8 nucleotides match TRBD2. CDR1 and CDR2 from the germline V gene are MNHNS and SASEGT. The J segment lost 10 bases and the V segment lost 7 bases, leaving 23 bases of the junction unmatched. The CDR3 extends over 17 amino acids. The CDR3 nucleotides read TGTGCCAGCACCCTCACCCTCGGACTAGCCGTTCGGTGGGACCAGTACTTC. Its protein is CASTLTLGLAVRWDQYF.

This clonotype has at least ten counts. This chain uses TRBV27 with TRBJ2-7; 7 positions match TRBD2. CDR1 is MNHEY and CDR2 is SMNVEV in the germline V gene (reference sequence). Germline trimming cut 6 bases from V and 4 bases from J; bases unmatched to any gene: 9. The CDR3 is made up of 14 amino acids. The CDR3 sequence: CASRTSGTGYEQYF. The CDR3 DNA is TGTGCCAGCAGAACGAGCGGGACCGGTTACGAGCAGTACTTC.

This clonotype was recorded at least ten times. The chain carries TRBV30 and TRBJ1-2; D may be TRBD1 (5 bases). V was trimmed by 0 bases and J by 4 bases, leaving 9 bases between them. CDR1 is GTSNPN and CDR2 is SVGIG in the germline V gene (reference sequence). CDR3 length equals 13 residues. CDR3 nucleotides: TGTGCCTGGAGTGTAGGAGGGACCTATGGCTACACCTTC. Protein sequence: CAWSVGGTYGYTF. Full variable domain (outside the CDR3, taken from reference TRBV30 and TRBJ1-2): SQTIHQWPATLVQPVGSPLSLECTVEGTSNPNLYWYRQAAGRGLQLLFYSVGIGQISSEVPQNLSASRPQDRQFILSSKKLLLSDSGFYLCAWSVGGTYGYTFGSGTRLTVV.

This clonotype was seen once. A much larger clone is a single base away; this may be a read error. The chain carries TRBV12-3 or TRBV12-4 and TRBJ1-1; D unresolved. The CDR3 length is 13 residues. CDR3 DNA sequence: TGTGCCAGCAGTCTCATGACTGGCGCTGAAGCTCTCTTT. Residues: CASSLMTGAEALF.

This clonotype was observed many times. The CDR3 DNA sequence: TGCAGTGCTGAGGGAGCAGAAACCTCCTATAATTCACCCCTCCACTTT. Translation gives CSAEGAETSYNSPLHF. The gene calls are TRBV20-1 and TRBJ1-6; D ambiguous. Per germline, CDR1 DFQATT and CDR2 SNEGSKA (reference sequence). The CDR3 is 16 residues long. The ends were cut back, 5 bases at V and 0 bases at J, with 14 bases in the middle.

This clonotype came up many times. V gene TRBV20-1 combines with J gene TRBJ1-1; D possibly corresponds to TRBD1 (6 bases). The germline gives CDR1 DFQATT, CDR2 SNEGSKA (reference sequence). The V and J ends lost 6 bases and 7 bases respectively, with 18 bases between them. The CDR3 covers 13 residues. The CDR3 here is CSAHIGGGHEAFF. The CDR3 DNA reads TGCAGTGCCCATATAGGGGGGGGCCATGAAGCTTTCTTT.

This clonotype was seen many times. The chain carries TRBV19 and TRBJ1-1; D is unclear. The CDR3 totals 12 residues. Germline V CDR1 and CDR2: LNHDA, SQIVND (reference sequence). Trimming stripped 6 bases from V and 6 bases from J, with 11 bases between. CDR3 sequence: CASRLTSAEAFF. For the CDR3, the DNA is TGTGCCAGTAGGTTAACCTCCGCTGAAGCTTTCTTT.

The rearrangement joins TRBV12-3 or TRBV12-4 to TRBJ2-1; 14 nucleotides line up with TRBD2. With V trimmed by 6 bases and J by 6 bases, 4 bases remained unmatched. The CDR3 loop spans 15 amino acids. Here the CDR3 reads CASRPTSGGGNEQFF. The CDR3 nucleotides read TGTGCCAGCAGACCGACTAGCGGGGGGGGCAATGAGCAGTTCTTC.

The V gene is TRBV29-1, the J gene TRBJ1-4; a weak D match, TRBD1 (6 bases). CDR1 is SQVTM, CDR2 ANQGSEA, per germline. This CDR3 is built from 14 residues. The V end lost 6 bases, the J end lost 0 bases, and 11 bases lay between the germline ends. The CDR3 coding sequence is TGCAGCGTCCGGAGGGGGGCAACTAATGAAAAACTGTTTTTT. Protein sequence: CSVRRGATNEKLFF.

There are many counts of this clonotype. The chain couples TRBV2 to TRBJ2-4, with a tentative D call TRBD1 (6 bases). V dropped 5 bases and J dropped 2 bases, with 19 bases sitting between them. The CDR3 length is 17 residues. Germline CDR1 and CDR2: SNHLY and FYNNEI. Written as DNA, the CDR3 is TGTGCCAGCAGTCCGTACTGGACAGCTTTAACCAAAAACATTCAGTACTTC. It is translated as CASSPYWTALTKNIQYF.

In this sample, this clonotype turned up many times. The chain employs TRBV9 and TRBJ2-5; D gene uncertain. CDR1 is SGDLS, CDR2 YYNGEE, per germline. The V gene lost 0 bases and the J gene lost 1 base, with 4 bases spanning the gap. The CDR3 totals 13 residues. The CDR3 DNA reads TGTGCCAGCAGCGTAGTTTCCCAAGAGACCCAGTACTTC. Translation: CASSVVSQETQYF.

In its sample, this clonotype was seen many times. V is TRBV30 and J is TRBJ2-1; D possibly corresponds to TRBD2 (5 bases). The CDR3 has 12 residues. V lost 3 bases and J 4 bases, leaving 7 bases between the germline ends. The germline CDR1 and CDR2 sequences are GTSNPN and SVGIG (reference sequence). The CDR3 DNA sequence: TGTGCCTGGAGGGGAGTTTACAATGAGCAGTTCTTC. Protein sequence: CAWRGVYNEQFF.

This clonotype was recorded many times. The CDR3 region is CASSMEYSGRRTGELFF. CDR3 nucleotides: TGTGCCAGTAGTATGGAATATAGCGGGAGAAGGACCGGGGAGCTGTTTTTT. The chain employs TRBV19 and TRBJ2-2, with 9 bases matching TRBD2. Per the germline V gene, CDR1 is LNHDA and CDR2 is SQIVND (reference sequence). This CDR3 comprises 17 residues. Germline trimming cut 3 bases from V and 5 bases from J; bases unmatched to any gene: 10.

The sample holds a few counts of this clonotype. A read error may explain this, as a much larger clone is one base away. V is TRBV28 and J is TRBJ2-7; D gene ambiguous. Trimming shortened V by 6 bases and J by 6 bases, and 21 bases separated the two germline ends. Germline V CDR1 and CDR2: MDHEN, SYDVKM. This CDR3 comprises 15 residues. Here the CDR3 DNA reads TGTGCCAGCAGCCGCCGACGGCAATTTGGCTGCGAGCAGTACTTC. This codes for CASSRRRQFGCEQYF.

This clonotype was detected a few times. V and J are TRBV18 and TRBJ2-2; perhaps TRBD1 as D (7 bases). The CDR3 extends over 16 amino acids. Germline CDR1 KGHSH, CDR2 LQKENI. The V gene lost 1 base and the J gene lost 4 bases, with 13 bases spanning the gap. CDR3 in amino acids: CASSPLSQGGTGELFF. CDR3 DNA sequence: TGTGCCAGCTCACCACTCAGCCAGGGGGGCACCGGGGAGCTGTTTTTT.

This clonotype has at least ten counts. The CDR3 DNA reads as TGTGCCTGGAGTGTACGCCCACTAGCCTTGAACACCGGGGAGCTGTTTTTT. Translated: CAWSVRPLALNTGELFF. This rearrangement joins TRBV30 to TRBJ2-2; D perhaps matches TRBD2 (6 bases). V lost 0 bases to trimming and J lost 1 base, with 15 bases between them. The CDR3 loop spans 17 amino acids. Germline V lookup: CDR1 GTSNPN, CDR2 SVGIG (reference sequence).

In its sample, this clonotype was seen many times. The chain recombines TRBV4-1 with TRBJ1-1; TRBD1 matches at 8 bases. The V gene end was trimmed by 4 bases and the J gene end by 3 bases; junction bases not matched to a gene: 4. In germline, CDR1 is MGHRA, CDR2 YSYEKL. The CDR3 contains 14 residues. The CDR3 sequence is CASSLQGVDTEAFF. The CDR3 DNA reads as TGCGCCAGCAGCCTACAGGGGGTGGACACTGAAGCTTTCTTT.